In this sample, the clone carrying this TCR beta chain turned up a few times. Its specificity is unknown. The protocol was immunoSEQ multiplex PCR, while the TCRdb copy is restricted to in-frame clones and leaves out a portion. The repertoire holds 19,000 or so clones, with 76% as singletons. The data belong to a study of PD-1 blockade in classical Hodgkin lymphoma. The CDR3 runs 12 residues. Per the germline V gene, CDR1 is SEHNR and CDR2 is FQNEAQ (reference sequence). V lost 1 base and J lost 4, with 5 bases in between. Whole-study findings and limits: At baseline, newly diagnosed patients reportedly showed less TCR diversity than healthy donors.

The sample's time point: cycle 4 day 1 (C4D1), after less than seven weeks of nivolumab. Every single patient, without exception, relapsed after autologous stem cell transplantation, and brentuximab vedotin exposure varied. When best responses were assessed, they were complete response, partial response or progressive disease. The chain uses TRBV7-9 and TRBJ2-7; possible D gene TRBD2, 5 bases. This TCR derives from a human donor with classical Hodgkin lymphoma. The material was peripheral blood mononuclear cells (PBMCs), obtained before the fourth cycle of nivolumab. The CDR3: CASSLGEYEQYF. CDR3 DNA sequence: TGTGCCAGCAGCTTAGGGGAGTACGAGCAGTACTTC. Combining the CDR3 with reference TRBV7-9 and TRBJ2-7 gives the whole variable domain DTGVSQNPRHKITKRGQNVTFRCDPISEHNRLYWYRQTLGQGPEFLTYFQNEAQLEKSRLLSDRFSAERPKGSFSTLEIQRTEQGDSAMYLCASSLGEYEQYFGPGTRLTVT.